This record looks at one T cell receptor (beta chain) sequence and its context. No antigen is known for it. This sample is part of a study of PD-L1 blockade in urothelial cancer. Deletions cut 2 bases from V and 6 bases from J, with 11 bases between. Germline loops: CDR1 MNHEY, CDR2 SVGAGI. The CDR3 contains 14 residues. Study-level results: Tumor-associated clones in blood expanded more at 3 weeks in durable-benefit patients.

Time point reported: pretreatment peripheral blood. Assay used: immunoSEQ multiplex PCR; TCRdb lists only in-frame clones, some missing. Among approximately 47,000 clones listed, 75% to 90% were seen once. The genes are TRBV6-5 and TRBJ2-1, with a possible D match to TRBD1 (6 bases). The sequences come from PBMCs, collected around atezolizumab (anti-PD-L1) treatment. This clonotype originated in a man between 45 and 60 years old with urothelial cancer. For the CDR3, the DNA is TGTGCCAGCAGTTACGGCAGGGGAGCCAATGAGCAGTTCTTC. Protein product: CASSYGRGANEQFF.